Below, one T cell receptor beta chain is given with its context. Its specificity is not known. The data belong to a study of metastatic and nonmetastatic thyroid tumors. Study at large: Samples came from malignant and benign thyroid patients, and repertoires were compared across blood and tumor or nodule tissue. General study findings and limits: The study reportedly found significantly higher TCR beta diversity in malignant thyroid tumors than benign nodules, in blood and tumor.

Germline CDR1 reads SGHVS; CDR2 reads FNYEAQ. This CDR3 contains 15 residues. V shed 2 bases, J shed 6 bases, and the junction held 1 base outside the gene matches. Methods used by the authors: Built for papillary thyroid cancer, a distant-metastasis classifier drew on CDR3 differences across clinicopathological groups. With MiXCR, TCRdb reprocessed the PCR reads. In this record, the V and J calls reflect TCRdb's handling and not the investigators' own analysis. The sample records 15,000 or so clones, 23% being singletons. Before thyroid surgery, none of the patients had received any treatment. This receptor was identified in a female donor with papillary thyroid cancer or a benign thyroid nodule (not recorded which). Some clones in this sample may be carry-over from other donors' samples. This rearrangement joins TRBV7-6 to TRBJ2-2, with TRBD2 matching over 12 bases. The sequenced sample was tumor tissue. CDR3: CASSLLAGGSGELFF. As DNA, the CDR3 is TGTGCCAGCAGCTTACTAGCGGGAGGGTCCGGGGAGCTGTTTTTT. Variable domain in full (rest from reference TRBV7-6 and TRBJ2-2): GAGVSQSPRYKVTKRGQDVALRCDPISGHVSLYWYRQALGQGPEFLTYFNYEAQQDKSGLPNDRFSAERPEGSISTLTIQRTEQRDSAMYRCASSLLAGGSGELFFGEGSRLTVL.